A single TCR beta chain is shown here with its context. Antigen specificity is unknown. V shed 0 bases and J 8 bases; nucleotides not matched to a gene: 9. CDR3 length equals 15 residues. CDR1 and CDR2 from the germline V gene are SGHVS and FNYEAQ. This sample stems from a study of blood T cells in healthy people across ages. Through a sample-barcoded 5' primer and a J-beta primer mix, a second PCR was run for about 6 to 12 cycles. Each CDR3 protein gets one entry after TCRdb re-called the 5' RACE reads with MiXCR. The profile shows approximately 800,000 distinct CDR3 sequences, under 40% of them singletons. Study-wide findings and caveats: A roughly linear age-dependent decrease characterized TCR beta diversity per million T cells. Diversity estimated from one million T cells was considered an underestimate.

The origin of this receptor is a man younger than 35 in good health. The sequencing sample was made of blood. The chain couples TRBV7-6 to TRBJ1-1; the match to TRBD1 covers 7 bases. Here the CDR3 DNA reads TGTGCCAGCAGCTTAGCTAACAGGGGTCAACCCGAAGCTTTCTTT. Encoded protein: CASSLANRGQPEAFF.